Included here is one T cell receptor (beta chain) sequence, with context. In the authors' methods: Amplification with reference gene primers provided the estimates of nucleated cell counts. TCRdb's table, derived via immunoSEQ multiplex PCR, lists solely in-frame clones and lacks some. V and J calls and clone size follow that table, whereas D and trimming were derived from the DNA. The repertoire has some 50,000 clones, more than 75% of them found once; the top ten carry roughly 15%. CDR1 is SGHNT, CDR2 YYREEE, per germline (reference sequence). The CDR3 has 16 amino acids. The ends lost 3 bases at V and 7 bases at J; junction bases unmatched: 7. This entry comes from a study of blood T cell repertoires in COVID-19.

This clonotype originated in a human donor in a cohort sampled during active COVID-19. Material: peripheral blood. J is TRBJ2-7 and V is TRBV5-4, with 16 bases fitting TRBD2. In DNA, the CDR3 is TGTGCCAGCAGCTCTGGGACTAGCGGGGGGGCTTGGGAGCAGTACTTC. Translated: CASSSGTSGGAWEQYF.